This T cell receptor (beta chain) derives from a study of T cell changes during pregnancy in multiple sclerosis. Trimming shortened V by 0 bases and J by 4 bases, and 12 bases separated the two germline ends. This CDR3 has 15 residues. The V gene's germline CDR1 is KGHSH and CDR2 LQKENI. The repertoire was sequenced with immunoSEQ multiplex PCR; TCRdb's copy has only in-frame clones and lacks some. Seen here are about 76,000 clones, just over 90% observed once, and the top ten hold 2.5% to 3%. Sample: peripheral blood, taken in the second trimester of pregnancy. The sequence was collected from a female donor with multiple sclerosis, enrolled in a pregnancy study. The V gene is TRBV18, the J gene TRBJ1-1; D might be TRBD1 (6 bases). The CDR3 DNA is TGTGCCAGCTCACCACCAGCGGGGGCGGCCACTGAAGCTTTCTTT. It yields the protein CASSPPAGAATEAFF.